This record concerns one T cell receptor beta chain sequence. Antigen unknown. This sample is drawn from a study of post-analysis software for immune sequencing data. On the study more broadly: Secondary progressive, relapsing-remitting and progressive-relapsing multiple sclerosis were among the included disease courses. Study conclusions and caveats: Comparison of patients with controls showed about 5 TRBV segments more frequent in patients, TRBV5-6, TRBV5-1 and TRBV20-1 among them.

V dropped 6 bases and J dropped 12; count of bases not matched to a gene: 15. CDR1 is SQVTM, CDR2 ANQGSEA, per germline. The length of the CDR3 is 14 residues. The TCR beta cDNA libraries carried unique molecular identifiers. Once about 0.85 to 11 million T cells were used, about 510,000 cDNA molecules resulted. Each CDR3 protein is one row after TCRdb ran MiXCR on the PCR reads. Here the sample spans approximately 690,000 distinct CDR3 sequences, approximately 59% being singletons. What was sequenced was blood. The chain is built from TRBV29-1 and TRBJ2-1, with TRBD1 matching 9 bases. This sequence was found in a girl aged 2 to 10 with multiple sclerosis. CDR3 sequence reads: CSVPPGQGTRWQFF. CDR3 in DNA: TGCAGCGTCCCCCCTGGACAGGGGACTCGTTGGCAGTTCTTC.